This T cell receptor beta chain derives from a study of STAT3 mutations in large granular lymphocyte leukemia. Study-wide results and caveats: At least one immunodominant TCR beta clonotype appeared in every T-cell large granular lymphocyte leukemia patient.

Produced via immunoSEQ multiplex PCR; TCRdb's table is partial and in-frame only. The sample carries approximately 27,000 clones, around three quarters recorded once. The CDR3 is made up of 14 amino acids. Trimming took off 0 bases at V and 4 bases at J, with 10 bases between the two ends. CDR1 and CDR2 from the germline V gene are SGDLS and YYNGEE. Worth noting for this clone: Its antigen is currently unknown.

Material: peripheral blood mononuclear cells. This clonotype was obtained from a woman between 45 and 60 years old with T-cell large granular lymphocyte leukemia. Some clones in this sample may be carry-over from other donors' samples. This rearrangement joins TRBV9 to TRBJ1-2, with TRBD1 as a possible D gene (5 bases). The CDR3 here is CASSVGGGAYGYTF. CDR3 DNA sequence: TGTGCCAGCAGCGTAGGGGGGGGAGCCTATGGCTACACCTTC.